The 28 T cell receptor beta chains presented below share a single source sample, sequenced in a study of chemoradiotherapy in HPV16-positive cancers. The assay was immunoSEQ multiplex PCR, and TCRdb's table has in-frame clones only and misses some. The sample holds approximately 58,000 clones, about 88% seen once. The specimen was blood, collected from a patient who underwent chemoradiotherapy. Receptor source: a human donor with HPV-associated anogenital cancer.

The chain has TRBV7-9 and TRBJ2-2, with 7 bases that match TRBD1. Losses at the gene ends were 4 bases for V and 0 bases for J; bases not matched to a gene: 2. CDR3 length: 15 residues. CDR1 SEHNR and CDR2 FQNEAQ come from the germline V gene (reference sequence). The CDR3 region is CASSSGQANTGELFF. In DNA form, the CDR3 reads TGTGCCAGCAGCTCCGGACAGGCGAACACCGGGGAGCTGTTTTTT.

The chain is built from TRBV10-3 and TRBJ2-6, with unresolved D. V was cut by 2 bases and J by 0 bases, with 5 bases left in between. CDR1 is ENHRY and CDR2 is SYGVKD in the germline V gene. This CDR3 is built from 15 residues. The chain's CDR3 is CAISEGFSGANVLTF. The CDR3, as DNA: TGTGCCATCAGTGAGGGATTCTCTGGGGCCAACGTCCTGACTTTC.

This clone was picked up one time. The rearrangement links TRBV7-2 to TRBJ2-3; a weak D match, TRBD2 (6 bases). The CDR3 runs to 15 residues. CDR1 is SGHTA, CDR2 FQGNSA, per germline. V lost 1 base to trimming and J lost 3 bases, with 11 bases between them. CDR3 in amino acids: CASSLDPAGTDTQYF. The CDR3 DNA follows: TGTGCCAGCAGCTTAGACCCGGCGGGGACAGATACGCAGTATTTT. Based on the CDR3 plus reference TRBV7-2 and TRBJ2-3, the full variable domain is GAGVSQSPSNKVTEKGKDVELRCDPISGHTALYWYRQSLGQGLEFLIYFQGNSAPDKSGLPSDRFSAERTGGSVSTLTIQRTQQEDSAVYLCASSLDPAGTDTQYFGPGTRLTVL.

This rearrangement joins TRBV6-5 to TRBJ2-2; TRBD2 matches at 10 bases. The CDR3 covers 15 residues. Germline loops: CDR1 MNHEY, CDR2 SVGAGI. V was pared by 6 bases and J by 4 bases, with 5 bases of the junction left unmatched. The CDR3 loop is CASSGSGGSTGELFF. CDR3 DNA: TGTGCCAGCAGCGGTAGCGGGGGGTCCACCGGGGAGCTGTTTTTT.

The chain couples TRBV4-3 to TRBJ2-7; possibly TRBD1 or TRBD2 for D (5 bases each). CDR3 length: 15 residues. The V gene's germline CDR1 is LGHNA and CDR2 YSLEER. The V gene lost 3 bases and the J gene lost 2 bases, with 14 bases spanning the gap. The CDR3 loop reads CASSHWDGGTYEQYF. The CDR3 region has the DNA TGCGCCAGCAGCCACTGGGACGGTGGCACCTACGAGCAGTACTTC.

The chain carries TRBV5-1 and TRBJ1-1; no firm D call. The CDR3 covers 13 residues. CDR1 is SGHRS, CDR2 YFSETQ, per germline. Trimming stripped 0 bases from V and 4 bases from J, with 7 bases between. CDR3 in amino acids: CASSLAVGTEAFF. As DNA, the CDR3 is TGCGCCAGCAGCTTGGCCGTTGGCACTGAAGCTTTCTTT.

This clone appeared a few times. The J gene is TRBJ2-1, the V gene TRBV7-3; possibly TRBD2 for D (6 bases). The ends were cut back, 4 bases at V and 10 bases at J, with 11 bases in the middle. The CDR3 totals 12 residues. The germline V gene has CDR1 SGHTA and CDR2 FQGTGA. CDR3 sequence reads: CASSYLGGEQFF. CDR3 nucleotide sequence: TGTGCCAGCAGCTACCTTGGGGGGGAGCAGTTCTTC.

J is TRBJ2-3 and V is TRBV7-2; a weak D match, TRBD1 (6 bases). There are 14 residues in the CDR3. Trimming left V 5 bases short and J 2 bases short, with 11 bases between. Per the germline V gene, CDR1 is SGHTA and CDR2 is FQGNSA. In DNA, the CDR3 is TGTGCCAGCAGCCCGGGGACACACACAGATACGCAGTATTTT. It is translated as CASSPGTHTDTQYF.

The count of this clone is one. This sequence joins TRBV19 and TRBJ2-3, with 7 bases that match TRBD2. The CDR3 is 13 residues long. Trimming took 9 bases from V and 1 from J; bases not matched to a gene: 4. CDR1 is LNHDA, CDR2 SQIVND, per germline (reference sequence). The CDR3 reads CARGRVGTDTQYF. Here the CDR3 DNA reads TGTGCCAGGGGGAGGGTGGGCACAGATACGCAGTATTTT.

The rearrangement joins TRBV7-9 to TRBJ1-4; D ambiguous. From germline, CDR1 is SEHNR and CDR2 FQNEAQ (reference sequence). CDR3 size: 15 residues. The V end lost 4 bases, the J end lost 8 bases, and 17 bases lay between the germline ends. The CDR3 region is CASSSQTAYKEKLFF. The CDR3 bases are TGTGCCAGCAGCTCCCAGACGGCTTATAAGGAAAAACTGTTTTTT.

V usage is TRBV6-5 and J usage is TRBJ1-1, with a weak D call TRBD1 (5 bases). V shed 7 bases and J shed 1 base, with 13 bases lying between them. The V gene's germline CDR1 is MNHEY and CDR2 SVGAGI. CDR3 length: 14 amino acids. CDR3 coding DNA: TGTGCCAGCACCCCGCGGAGGGGGAACACTGAAGCTTTCTTT. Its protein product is CASTPRRGNTEAFF.

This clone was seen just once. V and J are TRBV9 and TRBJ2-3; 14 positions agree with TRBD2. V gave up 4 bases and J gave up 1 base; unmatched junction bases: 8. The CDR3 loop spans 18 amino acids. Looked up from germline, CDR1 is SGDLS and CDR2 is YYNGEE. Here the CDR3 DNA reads TGTGCCAGCAGCCTCACGGGACTAGCGGGAGCCCGCACAGATACGCAGTATTTT. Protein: CASSLTGLAGARTDTQYF.

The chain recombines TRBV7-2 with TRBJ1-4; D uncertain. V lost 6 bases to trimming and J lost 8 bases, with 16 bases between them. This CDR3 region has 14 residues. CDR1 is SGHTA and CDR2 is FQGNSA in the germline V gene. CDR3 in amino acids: CASSQDPRGEKLFF. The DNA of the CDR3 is TGTGCCAGCAGTCAGGATCCTCGGGGAGAAAAACTGTTTTTT.

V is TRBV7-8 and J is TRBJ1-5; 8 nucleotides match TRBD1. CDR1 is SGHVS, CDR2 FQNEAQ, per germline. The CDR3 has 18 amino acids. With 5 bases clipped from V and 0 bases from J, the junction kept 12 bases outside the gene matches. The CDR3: CASSPRTGTGYSNQPQHF. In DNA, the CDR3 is TGTGCCAGCAGCCCGCGGACAGGGACCGGTTATAGCAATCAGCCCCAGCATTTT.

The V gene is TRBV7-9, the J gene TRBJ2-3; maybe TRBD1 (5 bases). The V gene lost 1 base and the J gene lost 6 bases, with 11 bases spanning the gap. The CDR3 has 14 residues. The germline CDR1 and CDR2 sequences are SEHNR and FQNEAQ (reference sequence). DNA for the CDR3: TGTGCCAGCAGCTTAGAACAGGATTCCGATACGCAGTATTTT. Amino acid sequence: CASSLEQDSDTQYF.

CDR3 sequence: CASSFPGGPNEQYF. In DNA, the CDR3 is TGTGCCAGCAGCTTCCCGGGGGGGCCCAACGAGCAGTACTTC. The rearrangement uses TRBV4-2 and TRBJ2-7; 8 nucleotides line up with TRBD2. Germline values: CDR1 LGHNA, CDR2 YNFKEQ. J lost 5 bases, V lost 5 bases, and 8 bases had no gene match. The CDR3 sequence is 14 residues long.

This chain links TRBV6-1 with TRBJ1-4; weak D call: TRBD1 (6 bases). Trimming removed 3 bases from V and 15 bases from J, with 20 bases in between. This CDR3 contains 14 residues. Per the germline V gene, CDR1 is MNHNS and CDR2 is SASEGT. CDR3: CASSDVIQGTGLFF. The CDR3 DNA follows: TGTGCCAGCAGTGACGTCATTCAGGGGACTGGATTGTTTTTT.

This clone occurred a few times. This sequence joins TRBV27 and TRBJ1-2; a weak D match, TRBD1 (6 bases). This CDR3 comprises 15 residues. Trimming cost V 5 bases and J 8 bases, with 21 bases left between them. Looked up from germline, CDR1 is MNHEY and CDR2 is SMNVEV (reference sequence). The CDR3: CASSPYSGGAIGYTF. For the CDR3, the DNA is TGTGCCAGCAGTCCCTACTCGGGGGGGGCAATAGGCTACACCTTC.

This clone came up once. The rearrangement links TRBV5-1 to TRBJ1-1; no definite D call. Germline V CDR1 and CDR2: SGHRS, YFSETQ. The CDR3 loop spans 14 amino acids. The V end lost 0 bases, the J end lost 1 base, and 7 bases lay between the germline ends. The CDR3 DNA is TGCGCCAGCAGCTTGGGGAACGCGAACACTGAAGCTTTCTTT. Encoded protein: CASSLGNANTEAFF.

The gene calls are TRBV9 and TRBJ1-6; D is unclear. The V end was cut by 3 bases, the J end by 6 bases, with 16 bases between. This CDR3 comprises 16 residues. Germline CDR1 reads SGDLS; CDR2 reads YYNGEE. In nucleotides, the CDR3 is TGTGCCAGCAGCGCGACGGATCAATGGGGTAATTCACCCCTCCACTTT. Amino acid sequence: CASSATDQWGNSPLHF.

The CDR3 DNA sequence: TGTGCCAGCTCACCCCCGGGCGGGCTTGGTGATACGCAGTATTTT. Residues: CASSPPGGLGDTQYF. This rearrangement joins TRBV18 to TRBJ2-3; perhaps TRBD2 as D (5 bases). The CDR3 is 15 amino acids. Germline V CDR1 and CDR2: KGHSH, LQKENI. The V end lost 3 bases, the J end lost 6 bases, and 16 bases lay between the germline ends.

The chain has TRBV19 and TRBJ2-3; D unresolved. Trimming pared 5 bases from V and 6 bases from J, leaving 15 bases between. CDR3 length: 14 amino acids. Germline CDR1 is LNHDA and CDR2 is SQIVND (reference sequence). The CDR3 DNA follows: TGTGCCAGTAGTTCCGGGCCCCGGGCGGATACGCAGTATTTT. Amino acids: CASSSGPRADTQYF.

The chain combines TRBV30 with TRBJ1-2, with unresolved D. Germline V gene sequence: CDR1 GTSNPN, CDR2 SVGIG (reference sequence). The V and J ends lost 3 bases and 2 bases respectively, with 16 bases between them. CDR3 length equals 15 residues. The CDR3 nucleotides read TGTGCCTGGAGAGGCGGTTCAGGAACCAACTATGGCTACACCTTC. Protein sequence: CAWRGGSGTNYGYTF.

The CDR3 DNA follows: TGTGCCAGCAGCGTAGCGGTAGCGGGGAACCAAGAGACCCAGTACTTC. Translation: CASSVAVAGNQETQYF. V and J are TRBV9 and TRBJ2-5; TRBD2 matches 8 bases. Germline CDR1 and CDR2: SGDLS and YYNGEE. V gave up 0 bases and J gave up 0 bases; unmatched junction bases: 4. CDR3 length equals 16 residues.

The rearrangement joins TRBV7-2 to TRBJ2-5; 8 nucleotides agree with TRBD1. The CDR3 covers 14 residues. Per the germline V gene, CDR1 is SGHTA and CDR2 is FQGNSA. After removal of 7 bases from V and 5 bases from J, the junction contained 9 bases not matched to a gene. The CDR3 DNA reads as TGTGCCAGCAACCCGACAGGGGCAGGGGAGACCCAGTACTTC. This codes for CASNPTGAGETQYF.

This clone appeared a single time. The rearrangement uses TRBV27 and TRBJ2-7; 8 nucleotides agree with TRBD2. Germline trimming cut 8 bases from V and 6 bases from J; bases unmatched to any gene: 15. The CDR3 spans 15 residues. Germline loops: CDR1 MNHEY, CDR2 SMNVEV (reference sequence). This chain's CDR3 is CASRERGPGLSEQYF. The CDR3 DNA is TGTGCCAGCCGGGAGCGGGGGCCAGGTCTTAGCGAGCAGTACTTC.

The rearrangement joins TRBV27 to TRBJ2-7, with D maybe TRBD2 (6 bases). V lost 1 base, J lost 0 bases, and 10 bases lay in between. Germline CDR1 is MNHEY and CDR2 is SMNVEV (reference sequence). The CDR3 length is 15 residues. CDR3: CASSLFSGYSYEQYF. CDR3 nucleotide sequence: TGTGCCAGCAGTTTATTTAGCGGTTACTCCTACGAGCAGTACTTC.

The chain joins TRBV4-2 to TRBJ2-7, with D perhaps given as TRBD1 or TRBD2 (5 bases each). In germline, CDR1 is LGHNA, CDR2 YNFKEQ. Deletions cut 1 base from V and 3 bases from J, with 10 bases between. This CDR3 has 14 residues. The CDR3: CASSQAGTDYEQYF. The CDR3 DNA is TGTGCCAGCAGCCAAGCTGGGACGGACTACGAGCAGTACTTC.